This passage covers 5 T cell receptor beta chains from one sample sequenced in a study of cytomegalovirus exposure and HLA in healthy donors. PCR amplification relied on 60 Vbeta primers (plus 13 Jbeta primers). Assay: immunoSEQ multiplex PCR; the TCRdb copy retains only in-frame clones and omits some. This repertoire shows 120,000 to 150,000 clones, approximately 79% found once; its top ten account for 8.8%. The sample consisted of PBMCs. The receptors were gathered from a woman aged 45 to 65 in good health and CMV-seropositive.

V usage is TRBV11-2 and J usage is TRBJ2-7; D is perhaps TRBD1 (5 bases). Trimming removed 6 bases from V and 8 bases from J, with 14 bases in between. CDR1 SGHAT and CDR2 FQNNGV come from the germline V gene. This CDR3 contains 12 residues. This chain's CDR3 is CASRAQGGKQYF. The CDR3 DNA reads as TGTGCCAGCAGAGCTCAGGGTGGAAAGCAGTACTTC.

The V and J genes are TRBV9 and TRBJ2-2; D not resolved. Germline V gene sequence: CDR1 SGDLS, CDR2 YYNGEE. The CDR3 contains 13 residues. V was cut by 4 bases and J by 3 bases, with 7 bases left in between. CDR3 protein: CASSPRDTGELFF. The CDR3 bases are TGTGCCAGCAGCCCCCGGGACACCGGGGAGCTGTTTTTT.

The gene calls are TRBV5-4 and TRBJ2-3, with TRBD2 identical over 7 bases. The CDR3 is 16 amino acids. Trimming at V came to 4 bases and at J to 0 bases, leaving 8 bases not matched to a gene. Germline V gives CDR1 SGHNT, CDR2 YYREEE (reference sequence). The CDR3 nucleotides read TGTGCCAGCAGCGGGGGGGGAGGGCTGAGCACAGATACGCAGTATTTT. As protein: CASSGGGGLSTDTQYF.

CDR3 in DNA: TGTGCCAGCAGCCCACTAGCGGGGGGGCAAGACGGGGAGCTGTTTTTT. Translated, it gives CASSPLAGGQDGELFF. The rearrangement uses TRBV7-3 and TRBJ2-2; 13 nucleotides line up with TRBD2. Germline V CDR1 and CDR2: SGHTA, FQGTGA. The length of the CDR3 is 16 residues. Trimming cost V 5 bases and J 7 bases; bases outside gene matches: 7.

The chain has TRBV29-1 and TRBJ2-1; 9 bases map to TRBD1. CDR1 SQVTM and CDR2 ANQGSEA come from the germline V gene. The CDR3 has 14 amino acids. With 6 bases clipped from V and 6 bases from J, the junction kept 9 bases outside the gene matches. Written as DNA, the CDR3 is TGCAGCGTGGACCCCGGGACAGGGACCAATGAGCAGTTCTTC. Translation: CSVDPGTGTNEQFF.